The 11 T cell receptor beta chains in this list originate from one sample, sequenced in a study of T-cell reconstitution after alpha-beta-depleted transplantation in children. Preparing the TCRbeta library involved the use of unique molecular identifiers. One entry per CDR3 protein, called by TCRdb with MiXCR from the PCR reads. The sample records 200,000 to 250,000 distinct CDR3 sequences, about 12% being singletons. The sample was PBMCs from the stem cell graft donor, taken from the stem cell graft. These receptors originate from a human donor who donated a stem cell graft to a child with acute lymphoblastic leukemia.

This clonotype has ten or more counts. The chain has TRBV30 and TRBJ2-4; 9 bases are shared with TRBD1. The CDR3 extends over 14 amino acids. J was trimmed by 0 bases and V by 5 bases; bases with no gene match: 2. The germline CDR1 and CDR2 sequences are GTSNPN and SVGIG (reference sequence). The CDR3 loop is CAWDRGEAKNIQYF. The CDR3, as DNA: TGTGCCTGGGACAGGGGGGAAGCCAAAAACATTCAGTACTTC.

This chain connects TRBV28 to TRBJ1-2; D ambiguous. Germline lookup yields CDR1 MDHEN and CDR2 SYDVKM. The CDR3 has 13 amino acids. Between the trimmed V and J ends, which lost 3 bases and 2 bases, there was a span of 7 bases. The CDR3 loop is CASSFQQNYGYTF. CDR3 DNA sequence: TGTGCCAGCAGTTTTCAACAGAACTATGGCTACACCTTC.

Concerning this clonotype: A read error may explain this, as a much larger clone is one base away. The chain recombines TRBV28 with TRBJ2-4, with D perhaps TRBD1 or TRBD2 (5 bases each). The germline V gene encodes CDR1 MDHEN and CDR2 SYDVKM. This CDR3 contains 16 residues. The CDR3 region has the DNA TGTGCCAGCAGTCTACGGGACGGCCTAGCCAAAAACATTCACTACTTC. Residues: CASSLRDGLAKNIHYF. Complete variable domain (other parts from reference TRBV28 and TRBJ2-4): DVKVTQSSRYLVKRTGEKVFLECVQDMDHENMFWYRQDPGLGLRLIYFSYDVKMKEKGDIPEGYSVSREKKERFSLILESASTNQTSMYLCASSLRDGLAKNIHYFGAGTRLSVL.

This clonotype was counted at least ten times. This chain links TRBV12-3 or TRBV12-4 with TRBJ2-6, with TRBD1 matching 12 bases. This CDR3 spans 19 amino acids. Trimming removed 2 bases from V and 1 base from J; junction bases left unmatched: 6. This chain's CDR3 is CASSLIWDRGPSGANVLTF. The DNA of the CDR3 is TGTGCCAGCAGTTTAATATGGGACAGGGGGCCTTCTGGGGCCAACGTCCTGACTTTC.

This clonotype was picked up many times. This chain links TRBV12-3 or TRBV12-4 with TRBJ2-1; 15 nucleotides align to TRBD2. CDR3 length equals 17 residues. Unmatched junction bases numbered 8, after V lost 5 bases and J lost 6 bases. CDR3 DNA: TGTGCCAGCAGTCCCCCGGGACTAGCGGGGGGCCTCAATGAGCAGTTCTTC. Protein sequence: CASSPPGLAGGLNEQFF.

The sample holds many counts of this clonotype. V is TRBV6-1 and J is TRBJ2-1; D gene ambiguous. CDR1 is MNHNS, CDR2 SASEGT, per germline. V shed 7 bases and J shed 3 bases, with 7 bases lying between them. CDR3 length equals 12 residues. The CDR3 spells CASTPDYNEQFF. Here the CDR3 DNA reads TGTGCCAGCACACCGGACTACAATGAGCAGTTCTTC.

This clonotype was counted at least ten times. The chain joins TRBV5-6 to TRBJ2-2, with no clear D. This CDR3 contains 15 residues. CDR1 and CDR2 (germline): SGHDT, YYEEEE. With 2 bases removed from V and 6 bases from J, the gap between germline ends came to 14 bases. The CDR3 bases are TGTGCCAGCAGCTTTGGGCAGGTATACCCCGGGGAGCTGTTTTTT. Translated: CASSFGQVYPGELFF.

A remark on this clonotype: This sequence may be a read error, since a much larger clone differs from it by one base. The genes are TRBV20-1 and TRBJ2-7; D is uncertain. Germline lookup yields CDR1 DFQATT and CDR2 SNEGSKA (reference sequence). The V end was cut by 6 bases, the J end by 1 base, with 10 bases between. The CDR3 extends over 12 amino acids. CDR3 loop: CSAGLGSYEQYF. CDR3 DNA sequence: TGCAGTGCAGGGTTAGGGTCCTACGAGCAGTACTTC.

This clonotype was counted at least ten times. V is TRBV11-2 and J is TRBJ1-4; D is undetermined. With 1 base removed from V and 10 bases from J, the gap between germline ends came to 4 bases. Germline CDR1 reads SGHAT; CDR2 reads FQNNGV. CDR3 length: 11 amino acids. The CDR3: CASSLASKLFF. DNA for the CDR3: TGTGCCAGCAGCTTAGCCTCAAAACTGTTTTTT. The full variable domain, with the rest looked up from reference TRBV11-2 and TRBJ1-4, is EAGVAQSPRYKIIEKRQSVAFWCNPISGHATLYWYQQILGQGPKLLIQFQNNGVVDDSQLPKDRFSAERLKGVDSTLKIQPAKLEDSAVYLCASSLASKLFFGSGTQLSVL.

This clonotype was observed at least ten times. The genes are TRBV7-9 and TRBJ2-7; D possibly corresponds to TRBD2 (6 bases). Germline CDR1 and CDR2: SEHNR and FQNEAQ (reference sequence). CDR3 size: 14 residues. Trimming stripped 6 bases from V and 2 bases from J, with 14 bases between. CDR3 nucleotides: TGTGCCAGCAGTCATTGGGACTCCACCTACGAGCAGTACTTC. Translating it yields CASSHWDSTYEQYF.

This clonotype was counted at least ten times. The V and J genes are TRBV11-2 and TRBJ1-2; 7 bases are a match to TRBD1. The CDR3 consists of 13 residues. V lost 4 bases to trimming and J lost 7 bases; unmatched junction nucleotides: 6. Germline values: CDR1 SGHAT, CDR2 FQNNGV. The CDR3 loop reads CASSSEGAGGYTF. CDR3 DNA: TGTGCCAGCAGCTCAGAGGGGGCGGGTGGCTACACCTTC.